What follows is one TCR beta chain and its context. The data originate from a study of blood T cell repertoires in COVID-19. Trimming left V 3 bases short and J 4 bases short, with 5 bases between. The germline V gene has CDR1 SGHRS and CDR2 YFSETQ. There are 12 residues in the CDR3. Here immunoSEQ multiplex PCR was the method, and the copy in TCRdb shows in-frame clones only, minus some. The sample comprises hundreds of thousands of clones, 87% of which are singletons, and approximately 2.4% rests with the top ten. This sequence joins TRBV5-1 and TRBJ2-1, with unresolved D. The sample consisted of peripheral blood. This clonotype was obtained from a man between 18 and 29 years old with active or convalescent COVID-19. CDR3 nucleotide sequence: TGCGCCAGCAGCTGGCAGTACAATGAGCAGTTCTTC. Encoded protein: CASSWQYNEQFF.